Listed below are T cell receptor beta chains from one sample, sequenced in a study of response to subunit inactivated influenza vaccine. Via MiXCR, TCRdb re-called the RT-PCR reads, giving one row per CDR3 protein. The repertoire includes over 400,000 distinct CDR3 sequences, approximately 11% of them detected once, and 10% to 15% sits in the top ten. Here the sequenced sample was PBMCs from blood, taken about 40 days after vaccination. The receptors here all came from a middle-aged man who received an inactivated influenza vaccine. Each CDR3 is given with its conserved first and last residue. The order of the fields is clone size, V gene, J gene, D gene, CDR3 protein, CDR3 DNA. D genes are given only for firm matches. For some rows the clone size is stated as once, few or many, or as a class when expanded; others skip it.

abundance: -
v_gene: TRBV7-9
j_gene: TRBJ1-1
d_gene: -
CDR3aa: CASSPEIRGTEAFF
CDR3nt: TGTGCCAGCAGCCCCGAAATTCGGGGTACTGAAGCTTTCTTT

abundance: many
v_gene: TRBV20-1
j_gene: TRBJ2-3
d_gene: -
CDR3aa: CSAPIRRSTDTQYF
CDR3nt: TGCAGTGCTCCCATTCGCCGTAGCACAGATACGCAGTATTTT

abundance: many
v_gene: TRBV5-1
j_gene: TRBJ1-1
d_gene: -
CDR3aa: CASSFQTGASTEAFF
CDR3nt: TGCGCCAGCAGCTTCCAGACGGGGGCGAGCACTGAAGCTTTCTTT

abundance: -
v_gene: TRBV4-3
j_gene: TRBJ2-1
d_gene: -
CDR3aa: CASSQEINNEQFF
CDR3nt: TGCGCCAGCAGCCAAGAGATAAACAATGAGCAGTTCTTC

abundance: -
v_gene: TRBV20-1
j_gene: TRBJ2-5
d_gene: -
CDR3aa: CSVNGAGTQYF
CDR3nt: TGCAGTGTTAACGGGGCTGGGACCCAGTACTTC

abundance: few
v_gene: TRBV5-1
j_gene: TRBJ1-1
d_gene: -
CDR3aa: CASTHNSGTSVRTEAFF
CDR3nt: TGCGCCAGCACCCACAATTCCGGGACATCGGTTAGGACTGAAGCTTTCTTT

abundance: -
v_gene: TRBV30
j_gene: TRBJ2-1
d_gene: TRBD2
CDR3aa: CAWKGRENEQFF
CDR3nt: TGTGCCTGGAAAGGGAGGGAGAATGAGCAGTTCTTC

abundance: few
v_gene: TRBV11-2
j_gene: TRBJ2-1
d_gene: TRBD2
CDR3aa: CASSRSGLLILEQFF
CDR3nt: TGTGCCAGCAGCCGATCGGGACTATTAATCCTTGAGCAGTTCTTC

abundance: -
v_gene: TRBV4-3
j_gene: TRBJ2-7
d_gene: -
CDR3aa: CASSQDPGTAYEQYF
CDR3nt: TGCGCCAGCAGCCAAGACCCAGGGACCGCCTACGAGCAGTACTTC

abundance: -
v_gene: TRBV7-3
j_gene: TRBJ2-5
d_gene: TRBD1
CDR3aa: CASSAGTGGFQETQYF
CDR3nt: TGTGCCAGCAGCGCCGGGACAGGGGGTTTCCAAGAGACCCAGTACTTC

abundance: -
v_gene: TRBV3-1
j_gene: TRBJ2-4
d_gene: -
CDR3aa: CASSQRVAKNIQYF
CDR3nt: TGTGCCAGCAGCCAACGGGTAGCCAAAAACATTCAGTACTTC

abundance: -
v_gene: TRBV5-1
j_gene: TRBJ1-1
d_gene: -
CDR3aa: CASSLDSHTEAFF
CDR3nt: TGCGCCAGCAGCTTGGACAGCCACACTGAAGCTTTCTTT

abundance: -
v_gene: TRBV18
j_gene: TRBJ2-7
d_gene: TRBD1
CDR3aa: CASSQRQGHEQYF
CDR3nt: TGTGCCAGCTCACAACGACAGGGCCACGAGCAGTACTTC

abundance: -
v_gene: TRBV20-1
j_gene: TRBJ2-3
d_gene: -
CDR3aa: CSASLASTDTQYF
CDR3nt: TGCAGTGCTAGCCTAGCCAGCACAGATACGCAGTATTTT

abundance: many
v_gene: TRBV20-1
j_gene: TRBJ1-4
d_gene: -
CDR3aa: CSARVGAANEKLFF
CDR3nt: TGCAGTGCTAGAGTGGGGGCAGCTAATGAAAAACTGTTTTTT

abundance: few
v_gene: TRBV28
j_gene: TRBJ2-2
d_gene: -
CDR3aa: CASIAVYTGELFF
CDR3nt: TGTGCCAGCATTGCGGTGTACACCGGGGAGCTGTTTTTT

abundance: -
v_gene: TRBV10-3
j_gene: TRBJ2-7
d_gene: TRBD2
CDR3aa: CAIRTSGDSYEQYF
CDR3nt: TGTGCCATCAGAACTAGCGGGGACTCCTACGAGCAGTACTTC

abundance: few
v_gene: TRBV10-2
j_gene: TRBJ1-2
d_gene: TRBD1
CDR3aa: CASSAPQGLGTYGYTF
CDR3nt: TGCGCCAGCAGTGCACCACAGGGGCTGGGAACGTATGGCTACACCTTC

abundance: -
v_gene: TRBV2
j_gene: TRBJ2-7
d_gene: -
CDR3aa: CASSRDTLYEQYF
CDR3nt: TGTGCCAGCTCCCGGGACACCCTCTACGAGCAGTACTTC

abundance: many
v_gene: TRBV12-3/TRBV12-4
j_gene: TRBJ2-5
d_gene: -
CDR3aa: CASGSTAEVETQYF
CDR3nt: TGTGCCAGCGGATCGACAGCGGAAGTAGAGACCCAGTACTTC

abundance: few
v_gene: TRBV20-1
j_gene: TRBJ2-5
d_gene: TRBD1
CDR3aa: CSASRWDREETQYF
CDR3nt: TGCAGTGCTTCACGGTGGGACAGGGAAGAGACCCAGTACTTC

abundance: few
v_gene: TRBV6-1
j_gene: TRBJ2-5
d_gene: -
CDR3aa: CASSPDRLQETQYF
CDR3nt: TGTGCCAGCAGCCCCGACAGACTCCAAGAGACCCAGTACTTC

abundance: -
v_gene: TRBV6-2/TRBV6-3
j_gene: TRBJ2-7
d_gene: TRBD2
CDR3aa: CASSLASGGLKEQYF
CDR3nt: TGTGCCAGCAGTTTAGCGTCGGGGGGACTAAAAGAGCAGTACTTC

abundance: few
v_gene: TRBV5-1
j_gene: TRBJ2-7
d_gene: TRBD1
CDR3aa: CASSPSRDRVVKQYF
CDR3nt: TGCGCCAGCAGCCCATCCCGGGACAGGGTTGTTAAGCAGTACTTC

abundance: -
v_gene: TRBV4-3
j_gene: TRBJ2-3
d_gene: -
CDR3aa: CASSQDEDRGTDTQYF
CDR3nt: TGCGCCAGCAGCCAAGACGAGGACAGAGGCACAGATACGCAGTATTTT

abundance: -
v_gene: TRBV6-2/TRBV6-3
j_gene: TRBJ2-7
d_gene: TRBD2
CDR3aa: CASSYDWDSGTKYEQYF
CDR3nt: TGTGCCAGCAGTTACGATTGGGATAGCGGGACTAAATACGAGCAGTACTTC

abundance: many
v_gene: TRBV7-2
j_gene: TRBJ1-1
d_gene: -
CDR3aa: CASSLERGSTEAFF
CDR3nt: TGTGCCAGCAGCTTAGAAAGGGGGAGCACTGAAGCTTTCTTT

abundance: -
v_gene: TRBV5-1
j_gene: TRBJ1-5
d_gene: TRBD1
CDR3aa: CASSLTPRDRSYSNQPQHF
CDR3nt: TGCGCCAGCAGCTTGACCCCCCGGGACAGGTCTTATAGCAATCAGCCCCAGCATTTT